This T cell receptor beta chain emerged from a study of graft-versus-host responses after intestinal transplantation. Study-level information: The study gave all recipients anti-thymocyte globulin induction, then tacrolimus and steroids for 2 to 3 years.

Concerning this clone: No antigen is known for it.

Study-level points and caveats: Recipient marrow held GvH clones, some first seen in ileum or blood. Peak GvH clone levels in circulation were associated with early post-transplant HvG declines.

Germline V CDR1 and CDR2: SGHRS, YFSETQ. Trimming took 9 bases from V and 1 from J, leaving 19 bases between them. The CDR3 loop spans 15 amino acids. Clones were sequenced by immunoSEQ multiplex PCR, and TCRdb holds only the in-frame ones, with some missing. Seen here are over 55,000 clones, 90% observed once, and the top ten hold about 1.3%. The gene calls are TRBV5-1 and TRBJ1-1; D is uncertain. This material consisted of unstimulated CD8+ T cells sorted from spleen or lymph node cells, taken before intestinal transplant. This sequence originates from a human donor who received an intestinal transplant. DNA for the CDR3: TGCGCCACCGAAGGAGGAGTCGGTGAGAACACTGAAGCTTTCTTT. Translated: CATEGGVGENTEAFF.